This paragraph covers one T cell receptor beta chain sequence. The data derive from a study of blood T cell repertoires in COVID-19. The CDR3 consists of 15 residues. Trimming cost V 4 bases and J 6 bases, with 16 bases left between them. Germline V gene data show CDR1 as MNHEY and CDR2 as SMNVEV (reference sequence). Original methodology: Reference gene primers were amplified, and this amplification served to estimate nucleated cell counts. Sequencing used immunoSEQ multiplex PCR; TCRdb keeps in-frame clones, though not all of them. D and trimming come from the DNA, and the V and J calls and clone size come from that table. Altogether about 180,000 clones are present, 75% to 90% being singletons, with the ten largest covering approximately 2.5%.

Sequencing was done on a sample of PBMCs or T cells enriched from blood (not recorded which). The sequence came from a middle-aged woman with acute COVID-19. The genes are TRBV27 and TRBJ2-1, with D possibly matching TRBD2 (5 bases). The CDR3 spells CASSSRTRRGNEQFF. The CDR3, as DNA: TGTGCCAGCAGTTCCCGGACCCGCCGGGGCAATGAGCAGTTCTTC.